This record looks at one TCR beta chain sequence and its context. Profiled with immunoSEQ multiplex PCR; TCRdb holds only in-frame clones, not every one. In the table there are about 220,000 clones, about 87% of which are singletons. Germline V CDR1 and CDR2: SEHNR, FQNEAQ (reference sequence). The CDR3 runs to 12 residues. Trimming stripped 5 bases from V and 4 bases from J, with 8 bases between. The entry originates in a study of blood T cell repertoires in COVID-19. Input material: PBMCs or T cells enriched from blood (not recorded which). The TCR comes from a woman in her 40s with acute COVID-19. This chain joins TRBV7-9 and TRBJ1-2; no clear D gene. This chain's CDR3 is CASSPPSYGYTF. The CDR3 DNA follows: TGTGCCAGCAGCCCCCCCAGCTATGGCTACACCTTC.